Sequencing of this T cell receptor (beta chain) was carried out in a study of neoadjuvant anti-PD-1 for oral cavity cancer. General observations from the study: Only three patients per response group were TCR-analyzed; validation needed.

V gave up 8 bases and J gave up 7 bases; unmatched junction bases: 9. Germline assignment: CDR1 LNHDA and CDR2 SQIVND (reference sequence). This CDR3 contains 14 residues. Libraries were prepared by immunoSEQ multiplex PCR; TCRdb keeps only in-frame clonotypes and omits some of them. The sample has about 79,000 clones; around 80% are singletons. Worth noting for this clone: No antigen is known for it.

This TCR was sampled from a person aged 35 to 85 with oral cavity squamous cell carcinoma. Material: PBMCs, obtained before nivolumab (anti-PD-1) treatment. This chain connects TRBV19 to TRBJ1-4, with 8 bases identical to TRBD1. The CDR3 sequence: CASEPHRGFEKLFF. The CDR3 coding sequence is TGTGCCAGTGAGCCCCACAGGGGGTTTGAAAAACTGTTTTTT.